This T cell receptor beta chain was sequenced for a study of blood T cell repertoires in COVID-19 (dated by TCRdb to 2018 to 2021). Regarding the complete study: Samples from collaborators originated in the United States, Italy and Spain and spanned both the acute and convalescent phases of COVID-19. The prospective study material was composed of cDNA or gDNA derived from T cells, B-cell-depleted T cells, or PBMCs. The dataset comprised deeply sampled blood TCRbeta repertoires from subjects exposed to, actively infected with, or recovered from COVID-19. The repertoires were made available in a free public database intended to serve as a resource for research on the immune response to SARS-CoV-2. The samples were drawn from two sources: the first 160 participants of the ongoing ImmuneRACE study, and 1,200 or so subjects contributed by 6 global collaborators. Nearly every sample came with metadata listing a de-identified subject ID, COVID-19 status, age in years and sex. Where HLA class I and class II types were available, the types were taken from metadata supplied by the sample provider, not from assay-based typing. Study-wide conclusions, independent of this receptor: The amount of clinical and demographic metadata varied by source and participant and was provided uncurated.

One collaborating source in Seattle enrolled patients while the patients were actively infected and followed the patients over time throughout the course of disease. Whole blood was collected in K2EDTA tubes by collaborating institutions according to the institutions' own protocols. For TCRbeta analysis, collaborators shipped samples in one of three forms: frozen whole blood, isolated PBMCs, or DNA extracted from either of those sample types. TCRbeta CDR3 regions were amplified from genomic DNA using the immunoSEQ Assay, a bias-controlled multiplex PCR. Concerning the study's data processing: Within the assay, amplification of reference gene primers was used to estimate how many nucleated cells each sample contained. To quantify the absolute abundance of each unique TCRbeta CDR3 rearrangement, sequence reads were collapsed and filtered. For each sample, productive Simpson clonality was calculated as the square root of Simpson's diversity index over productive rearrangements. Sourced from immuneACCESS, this table was stored by TCRdb with only in-frame sequences that have V and J called. A share of the clones is absent; for the studies checked, an unresolved V gene accounts for under half, and the remainder has no known explanation. Clone size and V and J calls were adopted from that table, with D and trimming inferred from the DNA. The sample contains some 450,000 clones, about 90% of them found a single time. Of the sample, about 0.91% falls within the top ten clones.

Note on this clone: Its antigen remains undetermined. Base-call qualities are not available, and no considerably larger clone is one nucleotide away.

The CDR3, cysteine through phenylalanine, is 19 amino acids long. Kept here is only the CDR3 DNA, which spans 57 bases and is read in frame from base 1. CDR1 LGHDT and CDR2 YNNKEL were looked up in the germline V gene (reference sequence). The junction shows trimming of 3 bases on V and 4 bases on J, and the gene matches do not reach 14 bases of it. The chain employs TRBV3-1 (or the pseudogene TRBV3-2) and TRBJ2-2, with 10 bases matching TRBD2. This sequence originates from a man aged 18-30 years with COVID-19, enrolled during active disease. Input material: peripheral blood. The CDR3 here reads CASSQHQRGGGSGTGELFF. The nucleotide sequence reads TGTGCCAGCAGCCAGCACCAGCGGGGGGGAGGGAGTGGCACCGGGGAGCTGTTTTTT.